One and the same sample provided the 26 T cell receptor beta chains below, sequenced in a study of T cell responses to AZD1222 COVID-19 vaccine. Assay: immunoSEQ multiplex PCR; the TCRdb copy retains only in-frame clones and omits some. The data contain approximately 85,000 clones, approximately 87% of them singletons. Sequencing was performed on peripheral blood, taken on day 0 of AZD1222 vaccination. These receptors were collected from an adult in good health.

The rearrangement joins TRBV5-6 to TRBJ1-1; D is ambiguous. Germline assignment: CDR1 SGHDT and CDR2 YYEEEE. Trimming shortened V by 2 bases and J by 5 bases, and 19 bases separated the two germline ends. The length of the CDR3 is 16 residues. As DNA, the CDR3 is TGTGCCAGCAGCTTTCGCTTATCGGGTCGGAAGACTGAAGCTTTCTTT. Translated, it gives CASSFRLSGRKTEAFF.

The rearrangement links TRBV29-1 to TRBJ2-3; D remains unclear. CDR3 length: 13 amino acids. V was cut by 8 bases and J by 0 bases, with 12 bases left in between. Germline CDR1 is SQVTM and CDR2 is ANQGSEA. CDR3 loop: CSTATGSTDTQYF. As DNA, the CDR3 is TGCAGCACAGCAACTGGCAGCACAGATACGCAGTATTTT.

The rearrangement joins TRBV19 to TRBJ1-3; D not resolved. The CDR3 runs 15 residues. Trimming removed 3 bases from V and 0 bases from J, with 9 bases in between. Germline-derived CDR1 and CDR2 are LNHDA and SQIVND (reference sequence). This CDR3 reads CASSISGVSGNTIYF. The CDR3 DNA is TGTGCCAGTAGTATCTCCGGGGTCTCTGGAAACACCATATATTTT.

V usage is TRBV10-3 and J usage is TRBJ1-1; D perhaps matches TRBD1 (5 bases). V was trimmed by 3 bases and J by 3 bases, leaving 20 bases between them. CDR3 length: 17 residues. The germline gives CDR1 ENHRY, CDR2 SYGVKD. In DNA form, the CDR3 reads TGTGCCATCAGTGATCCCGGGAAACTGGGAGGGGACACTGAAGCTTTCTTT. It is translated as CAISDPGKLGGDTEAFF.

Here the CDR3 DNA reads TGTGCCAGCAGCAATCCGGGACAGGGCCGCAATCAGCCCCAGCATTTT. Protein sequence: CASSNPGQGRNQPQHF. This chain links TRBV28 with TRBJ1-5; 9 nucleotides match TRBD1. This CDR3 region has 16 residues. The germline gives CDR1 MDHEN, CDR2 SYDVKM. Trimming removed 6 bases from V and 2 bases from J; junction bases left unmatched: 8.

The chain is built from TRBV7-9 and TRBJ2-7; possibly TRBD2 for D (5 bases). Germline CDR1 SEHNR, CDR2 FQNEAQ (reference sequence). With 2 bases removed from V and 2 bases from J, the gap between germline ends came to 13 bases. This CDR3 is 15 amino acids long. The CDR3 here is CASSLKESGTYEQYF. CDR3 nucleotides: TGTGCCAGCAGCTTAAAGGAGAGCGGCACCTACGAGCAGTACTTC.

The CDR3 loop reads CASSPITGGGEQYF. CDR3 nucleotide sequence: TGTGCCAGCAGCCCTATCACAGGGGGCGGCGAGCAGTACTTC. The V call is TRBV11-3, the J call TRBJ2-7; 9 bases fit TRBD1. The germline CDR1 and CDR2 sequences are SGHNT and YENEEA. With V trimmed by 5 bases and J by 6 bases, 8 bases remained unmatched. This CDR3 spans 14 amino acids.

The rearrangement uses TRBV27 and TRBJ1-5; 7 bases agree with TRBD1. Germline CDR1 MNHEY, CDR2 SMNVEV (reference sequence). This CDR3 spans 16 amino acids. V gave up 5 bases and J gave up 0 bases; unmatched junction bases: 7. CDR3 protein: CASSQNTGVSNQPQHF. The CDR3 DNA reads TGTGCCAGCAGTCAAAACACAGGGGTTAGCAATCAGCCCCAGCATTTT.

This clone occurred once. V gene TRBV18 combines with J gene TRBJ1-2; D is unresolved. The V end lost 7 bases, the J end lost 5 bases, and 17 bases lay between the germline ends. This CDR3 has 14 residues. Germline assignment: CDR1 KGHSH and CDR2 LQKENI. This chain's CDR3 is CASCPGAGDYGYTF. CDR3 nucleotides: TGTGCCAGCTGCCCCGGAGCAGGAGATTATGGCTACACCTTC.

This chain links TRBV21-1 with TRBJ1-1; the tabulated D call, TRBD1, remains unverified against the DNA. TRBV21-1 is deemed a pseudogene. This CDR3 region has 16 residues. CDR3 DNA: TGTGCCAGCAGCAAAGCGGACAGGGGGCATAACACTGAAGCTTTCTTT. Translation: CASSKADRGHNTEAFF.

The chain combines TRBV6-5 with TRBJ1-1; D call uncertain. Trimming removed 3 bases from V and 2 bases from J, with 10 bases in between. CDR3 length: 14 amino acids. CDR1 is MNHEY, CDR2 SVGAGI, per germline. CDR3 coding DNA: TGTGCCAGCAGTTATCGACAAGCAAACACTGAAGCTTTCTTT. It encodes CASSYRQANTEAFF.

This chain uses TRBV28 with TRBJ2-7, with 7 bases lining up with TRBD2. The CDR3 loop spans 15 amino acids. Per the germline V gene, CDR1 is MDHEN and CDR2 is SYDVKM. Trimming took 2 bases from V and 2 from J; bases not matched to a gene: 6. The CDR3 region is CASSLGRGGTYEQYF. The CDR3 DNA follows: TGTGCCAGCAGTTTAGGGCGGGGAGGGACCTACGAGCAGTACTTC.

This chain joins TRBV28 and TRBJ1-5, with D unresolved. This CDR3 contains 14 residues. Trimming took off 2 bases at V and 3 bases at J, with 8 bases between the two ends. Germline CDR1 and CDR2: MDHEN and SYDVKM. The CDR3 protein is CASSLLQTNQPQHF. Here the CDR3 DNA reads TGTGCCAGCAGTTTACTCCAGACCAATCAGCCCCAGCATTTT.

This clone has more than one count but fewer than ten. This CDR3 reads CASRYTGTGELFF. The CDR3 coding sequence is TGTGCCAGCAGATACACAGGGACCGGGGAGCTGTTTTTT. J is TRBJ2-2 and V is TRBV2, with D possibly matching TRBD1 (6 bases). This CDR3 region has 13 residues. Per germline, CDR1 SNHLY and CDR2 FYNNEI. Between the trimmed V and J ends, which lost 6 bases and 5 bases, there was a span of 10 bases.

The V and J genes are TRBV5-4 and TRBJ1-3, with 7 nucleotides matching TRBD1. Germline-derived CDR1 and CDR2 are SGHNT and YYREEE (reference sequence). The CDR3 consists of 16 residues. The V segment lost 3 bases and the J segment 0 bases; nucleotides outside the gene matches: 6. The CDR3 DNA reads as TGTGCCAGCAGCTACCGGGACAGTAGCTCTGGAAACACCATATATTTT. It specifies CASSYRDSSSGNTIYF.

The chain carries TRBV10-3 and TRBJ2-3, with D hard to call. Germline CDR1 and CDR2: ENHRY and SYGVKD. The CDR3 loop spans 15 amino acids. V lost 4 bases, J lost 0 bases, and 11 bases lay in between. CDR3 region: CAISGPTQSTDTQYF. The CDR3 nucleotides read TGTGCCATCAGTGGCCCGACTCAGAGCACAGATACGCAGTATTTT.

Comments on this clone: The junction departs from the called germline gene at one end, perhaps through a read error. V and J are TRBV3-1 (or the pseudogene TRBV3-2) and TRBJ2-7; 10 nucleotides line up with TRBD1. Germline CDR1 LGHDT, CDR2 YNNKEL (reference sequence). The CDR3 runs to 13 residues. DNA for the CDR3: TGTGCCAGCAGCCAAGGAACCGGGACAGGGGTGCACTTC. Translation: CASSQGTGTGVHF.

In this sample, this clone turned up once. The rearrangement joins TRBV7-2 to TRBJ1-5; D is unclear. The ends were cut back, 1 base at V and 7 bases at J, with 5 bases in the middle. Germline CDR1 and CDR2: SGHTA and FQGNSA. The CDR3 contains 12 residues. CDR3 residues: CASSLVGQPQHF. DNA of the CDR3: TGTGCCAGCAGCTTAGTGGGGCAGCCCCAGCATTTT.

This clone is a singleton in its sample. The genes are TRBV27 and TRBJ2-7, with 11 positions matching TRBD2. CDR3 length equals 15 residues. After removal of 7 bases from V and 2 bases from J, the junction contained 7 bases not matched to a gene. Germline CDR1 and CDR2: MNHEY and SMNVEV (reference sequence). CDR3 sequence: CASTPSGGYTYEQYF. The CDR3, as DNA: TGTGCCAGCACACCTAGCGGGGGGTATACCTACGAGCAGTACTTC.

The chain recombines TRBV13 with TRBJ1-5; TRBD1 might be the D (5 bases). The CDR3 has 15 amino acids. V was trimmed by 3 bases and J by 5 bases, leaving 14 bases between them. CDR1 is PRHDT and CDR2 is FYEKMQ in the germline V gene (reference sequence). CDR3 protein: CASSLGGQGDQPQHF. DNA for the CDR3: TGTGCCAGCAGCTTGGGGGGTCAGGGCGATCAGCCCCAGCATTTT.

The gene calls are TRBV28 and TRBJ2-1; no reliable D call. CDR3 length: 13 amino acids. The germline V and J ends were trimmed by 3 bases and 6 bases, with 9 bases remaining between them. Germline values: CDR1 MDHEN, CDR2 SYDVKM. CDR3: CASSFLLTNEQFF. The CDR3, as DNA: TGTGCCAGCAGTTTCCTCTTAACCAATGAGCAGTTCTTC.

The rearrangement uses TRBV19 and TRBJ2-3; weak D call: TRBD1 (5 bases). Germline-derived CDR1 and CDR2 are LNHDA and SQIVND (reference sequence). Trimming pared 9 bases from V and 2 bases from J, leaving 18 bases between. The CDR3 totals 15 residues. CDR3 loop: CASSVQAGNTDTQYF. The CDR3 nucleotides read TGTGCCAGCTCCGTACAGGCAGGAAACACAGATACGCAGTATTTT.

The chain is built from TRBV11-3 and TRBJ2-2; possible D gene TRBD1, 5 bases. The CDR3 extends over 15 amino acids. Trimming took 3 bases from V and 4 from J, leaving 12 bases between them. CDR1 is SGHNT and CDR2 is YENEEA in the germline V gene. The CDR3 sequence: CASSLAGIATGELFF. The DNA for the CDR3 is TGTGCCAGCAGCTTGGCAGGGATAGCCACCGGGGAGCTGTTTTTT.

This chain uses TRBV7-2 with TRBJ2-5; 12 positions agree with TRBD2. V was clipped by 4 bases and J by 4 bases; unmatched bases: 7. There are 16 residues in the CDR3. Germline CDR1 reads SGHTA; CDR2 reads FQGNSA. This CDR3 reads CASSSRLAGVVETQYF. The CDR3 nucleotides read TGTGCCAGCAGCTCTCGACTAGCGGGAGTGGTAGAGACCCAGTACTTC.

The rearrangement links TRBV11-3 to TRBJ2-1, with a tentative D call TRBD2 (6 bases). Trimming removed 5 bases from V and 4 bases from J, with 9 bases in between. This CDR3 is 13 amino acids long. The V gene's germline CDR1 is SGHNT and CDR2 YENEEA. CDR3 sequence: CASSVGLYNEQFF. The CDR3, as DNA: TGTGCCAGCAGCGTAGGACTATACAATGAGCAGTTCTTC.

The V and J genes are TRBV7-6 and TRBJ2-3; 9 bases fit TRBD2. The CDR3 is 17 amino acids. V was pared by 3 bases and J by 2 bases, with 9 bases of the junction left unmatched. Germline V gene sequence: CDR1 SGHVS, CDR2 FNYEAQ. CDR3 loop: CASSFPGLAIPTDTQYF. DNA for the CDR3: TGTGCCAGCAGCTTTCCCGGACTAGCGATTCCCACAGATACGCAGTATTTT.